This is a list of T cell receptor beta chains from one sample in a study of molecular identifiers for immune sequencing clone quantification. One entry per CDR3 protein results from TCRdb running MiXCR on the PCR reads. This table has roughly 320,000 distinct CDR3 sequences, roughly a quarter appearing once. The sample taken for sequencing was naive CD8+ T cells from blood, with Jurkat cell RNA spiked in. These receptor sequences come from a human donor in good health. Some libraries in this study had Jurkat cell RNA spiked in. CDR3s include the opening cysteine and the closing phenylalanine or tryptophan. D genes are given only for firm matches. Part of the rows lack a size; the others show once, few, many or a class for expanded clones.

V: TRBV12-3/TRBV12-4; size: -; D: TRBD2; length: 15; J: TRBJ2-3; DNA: TGTTCCAGTACCTCCCCGGGACTAAGCACAGATACGCAGTATTTT; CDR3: CSSTSPGLSTDTQYF
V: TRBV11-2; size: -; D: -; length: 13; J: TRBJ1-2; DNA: TGTGCCAGCAGCTTAGAAGTCTCGTATGGCTACACCTTC; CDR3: CASSLEVSYGYTF
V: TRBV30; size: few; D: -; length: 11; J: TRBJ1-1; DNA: TGTGCCTGGACCCTGAACACTGAAGCTTTCTTT; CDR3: CAWTLNTEAFF
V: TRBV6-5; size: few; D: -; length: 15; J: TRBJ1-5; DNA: TGTGCCAGCAACCCGGGGGGGGGCGGCAATCAGCCCCAGCATTTT; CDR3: CASNPGGGGNQPQHF
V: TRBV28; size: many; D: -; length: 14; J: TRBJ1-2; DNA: TGTGCCAGCAATATTACCCCATCAGGGAGTGGCTACACCTTC; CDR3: CASNITPSGSGYTF
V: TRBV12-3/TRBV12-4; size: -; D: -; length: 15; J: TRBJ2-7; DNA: TGTGCCAGCAGATATACTAGCGAGGGGGTCTACGAGCAGTACTTC; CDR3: CASRYTSEGVYEQYF
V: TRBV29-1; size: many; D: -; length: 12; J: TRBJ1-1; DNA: TGCAGCGTTAACAGGAAAAACACTGAAGCTTTCTTT; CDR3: CSVNRKNTEAFF
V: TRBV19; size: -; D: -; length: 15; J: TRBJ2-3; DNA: TGTGCCAGTAGTATGCGGGGGCCTAGCACAGATACGCAGTATTTT; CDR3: CASSMRGPSTDTQYF
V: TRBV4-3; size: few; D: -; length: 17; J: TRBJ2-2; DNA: TGCGCCAGCAGCCAAGATTTAGGTATCGCGAACACCGGGGAGCTGTTTTTT; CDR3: CASSQDLGIANTGELFF
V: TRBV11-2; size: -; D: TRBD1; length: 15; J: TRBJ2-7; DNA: TGTGCCAGCAGACCTTGGACAGGGGGCAACGACGAGCAGTACTTC; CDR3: CASRPWTGGNDEQYF
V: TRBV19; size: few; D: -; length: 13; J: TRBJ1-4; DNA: TGTGCCAGTAGTACCTTGGACAATGAAAAACTGTTTTTT; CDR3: CASSTLDNEKLFF
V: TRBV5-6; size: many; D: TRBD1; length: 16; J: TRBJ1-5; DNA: TGTGCCAGCAGCTTGGGGGGACAGGGGGCGGCTCAGCCCCAGCATTTT; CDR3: CASSLGGQGAAQPQHF
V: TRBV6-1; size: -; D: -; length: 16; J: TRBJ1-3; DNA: TGTGCCAGCAGTGATATCAGGGGAATTTCTGGAAACACCATATATTTT; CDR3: CASSDIRGISGNTIYF
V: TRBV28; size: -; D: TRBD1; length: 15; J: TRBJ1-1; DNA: TGTGCCGGCAGTTACAGGGGTTTTGGGAACACTGAAGCTTTCTTT; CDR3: CAGSYRGFGNTEAFF
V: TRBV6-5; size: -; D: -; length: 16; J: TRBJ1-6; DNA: TGTGCCAGCAGTTACTCTTCAGGGAATTTGAGCTCACCCCTCCACTTT; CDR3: CASSYSSGNLSSPLHF
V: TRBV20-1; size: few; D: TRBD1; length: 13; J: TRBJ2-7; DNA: TGCAGTGCTCTGGGACAGGGGAAGTACGAGCAGTACTTC; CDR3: CSALGQGKYEQYF
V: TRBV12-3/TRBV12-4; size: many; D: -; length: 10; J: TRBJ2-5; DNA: TGTGCCAGCGGGTTACGTCCCCAGTACTTC; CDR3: CASGLRPQYF
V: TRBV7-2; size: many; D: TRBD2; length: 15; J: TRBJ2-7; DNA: TGTGCCAGCAGCTTTTCGGGACTACCATCCTACGAGCAGTACTTC; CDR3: CASSFSGLPSYEQYF
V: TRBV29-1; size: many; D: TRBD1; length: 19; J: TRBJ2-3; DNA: TGCAGCGTTGAAGAACCCTGGGGGAAGAAGGGGGCTAGGACAGATACGCAGTATTTT; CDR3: CSVEEPWGKKGARTDTQYF
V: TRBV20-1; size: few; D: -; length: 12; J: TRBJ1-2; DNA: TGCAGTGCTAGCGGTCAGGACTATGGCTACACCTTC; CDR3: CSASGQDYGYTF
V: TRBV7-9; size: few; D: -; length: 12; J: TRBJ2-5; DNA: TGTGCCAGCTTTGCAAGTCAAGAGACCCAGTACTTC; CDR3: CASFASQETQYF
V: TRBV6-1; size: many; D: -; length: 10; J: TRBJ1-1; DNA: TGTGCCACCCATTACACTGAAGCTTTCTTT; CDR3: CATHYTEAFF
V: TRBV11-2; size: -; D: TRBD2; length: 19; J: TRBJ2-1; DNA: TGTGCCAGCAGCTCCCCCGGGCTAGCGGGATTCAGCCGGGGCAATGAGCAGTTCTTC; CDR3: CASSSPGLAGFSRGNEQFF
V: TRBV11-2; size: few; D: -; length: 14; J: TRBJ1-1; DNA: TGTGCCAGCCTAGGGGGGGGAATGAACACTGAAGCTTTCTTT; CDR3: CASLGGGMNTEAFF
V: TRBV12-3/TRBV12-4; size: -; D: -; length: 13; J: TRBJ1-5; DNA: TGTGCCAGCAGTTTTTCGTGGCCTCAGCCCCAGCATTTT; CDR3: CASSFSWPQPQHF
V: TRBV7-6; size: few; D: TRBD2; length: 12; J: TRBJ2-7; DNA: TGTGCCAGCAGCCCGGGACTAGCGGCGCAGTACTTC; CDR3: CASSPGLAAQYF
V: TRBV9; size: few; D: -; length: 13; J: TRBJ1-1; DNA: TGTGCCAGCAGCATAGGGGGAGGTACTGAAGCTCTCTTT; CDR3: CASSIGGGTEALF
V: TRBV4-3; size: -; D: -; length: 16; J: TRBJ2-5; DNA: TGCGCCAGCAGCCAAGAGGCTAGCGCAATACAAGAGACCCAGTACTTC; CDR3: CASSQEASAIQETQYF
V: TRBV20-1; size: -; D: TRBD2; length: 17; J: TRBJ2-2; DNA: TGCAGTGCTAGAGTTGGTATGGGGGGGTCGGACACCGGGGAGCTGTTTTTT; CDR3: CSARVGMGGSDTGELFF
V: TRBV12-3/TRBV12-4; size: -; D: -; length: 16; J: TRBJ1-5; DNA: TGTGCCAGCAGCCAAGAGGAGAGCTGGGGCAATCAGCCCAAGCATTTT; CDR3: CASSQEESWGNQPKHF
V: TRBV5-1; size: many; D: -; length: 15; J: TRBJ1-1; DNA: TGCGCCAGCAGCTCTACGACAGGCCTCAACACTGAAGCTTTCTTT; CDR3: CASSSTTGLNTEAFF
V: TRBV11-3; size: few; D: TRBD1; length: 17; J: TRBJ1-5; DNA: TGTGCCAGCAGCTTATACCTCCGGGACAGGGGCCATCAGCCCCAGCATTTT; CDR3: CASSLYLRDRGHQPQHF
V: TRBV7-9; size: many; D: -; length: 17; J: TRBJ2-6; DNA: TGTGCCAGCAGCCCTGCGGGGTCAAAACCTGGGGCCAACGTCCTGACTTTC; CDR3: CASSPAGSKPGANVLTF
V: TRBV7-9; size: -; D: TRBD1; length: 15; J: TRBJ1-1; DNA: TGTGCCAGCAGCGCGACAGGGGGATTGAACACTGAAGCTTTCTTT; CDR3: CASSATGGLNTEAFF
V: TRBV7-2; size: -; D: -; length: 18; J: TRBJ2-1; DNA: TGTGCCAGCAGCTCCCTGAACGAGCGGCGTGTAACCTACAATGAGCAGTTCTTC; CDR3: CASSSLNERRVTYNEQFF
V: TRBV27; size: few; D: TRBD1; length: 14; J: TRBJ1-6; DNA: TGTGCCAGCAGTCGACAGGGACTAAATTCACCCCTCCACTTT; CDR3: CASSRQGLNSPLHF
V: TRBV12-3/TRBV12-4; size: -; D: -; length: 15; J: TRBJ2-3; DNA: TGTGCCAGCAGCCCGGCCAGGGGCCTCACAGATACGCAGTATTTT; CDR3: CASSPARGLTDTQYF
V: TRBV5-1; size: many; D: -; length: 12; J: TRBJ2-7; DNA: TGCGCCAGCAGCTGGGGGGTCGACGAGCAGTACTTC; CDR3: CASSWGVDEQYF
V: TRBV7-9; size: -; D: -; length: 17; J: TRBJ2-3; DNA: TGTGCCAGCAGCCACCCCCATAGGATAGGGTACAGAGATACGCAGTATTTT; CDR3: CASSHPHRIGYRDTQYF
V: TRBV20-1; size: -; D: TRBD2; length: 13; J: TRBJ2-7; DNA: TGCAGTGCTAGAGATCTACTAGCGTGGGAGCAGTACTTC; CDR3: CSARDLLAWEQYF
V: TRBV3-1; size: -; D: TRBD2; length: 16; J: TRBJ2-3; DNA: TGTGCCAGCAGCCAAGATGCGGGGGAAGAAACAGATACGCAGTATTTT; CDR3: CASSQDAGEETDTQYF